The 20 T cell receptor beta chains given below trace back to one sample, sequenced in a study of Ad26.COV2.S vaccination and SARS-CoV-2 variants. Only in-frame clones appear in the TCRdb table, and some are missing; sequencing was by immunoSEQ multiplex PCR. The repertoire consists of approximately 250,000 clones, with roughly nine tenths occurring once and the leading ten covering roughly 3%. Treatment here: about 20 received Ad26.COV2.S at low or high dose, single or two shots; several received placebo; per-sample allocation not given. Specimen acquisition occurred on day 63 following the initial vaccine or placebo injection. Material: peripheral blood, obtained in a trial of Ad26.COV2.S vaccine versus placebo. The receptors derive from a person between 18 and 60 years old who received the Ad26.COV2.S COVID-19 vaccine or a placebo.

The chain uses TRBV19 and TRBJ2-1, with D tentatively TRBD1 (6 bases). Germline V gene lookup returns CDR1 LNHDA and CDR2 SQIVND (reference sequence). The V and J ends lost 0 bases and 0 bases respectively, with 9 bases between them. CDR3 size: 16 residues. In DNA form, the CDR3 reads TGTGCCAGTAGTATAGATGGACAGAGCTCCTACAATGAGCAGTTCTTC. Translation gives CASSIDGQSSYNEQFF.

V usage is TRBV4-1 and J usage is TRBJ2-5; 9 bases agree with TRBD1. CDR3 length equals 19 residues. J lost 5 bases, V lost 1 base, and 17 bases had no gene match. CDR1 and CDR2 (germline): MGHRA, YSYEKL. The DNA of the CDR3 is TGCGCCAGCAGCCAAGCTCCCGGGACAGGGTCCGTTGCAAGGGAGACCCAGTACTTC. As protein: CASSQAPGTGSVARETQYF.

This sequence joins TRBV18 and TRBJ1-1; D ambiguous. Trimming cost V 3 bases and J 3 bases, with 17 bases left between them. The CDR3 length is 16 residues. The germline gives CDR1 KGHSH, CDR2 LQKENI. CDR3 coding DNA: TGTGCCAGCTCACCTGCCACGGGTGGGGTACACACTGAAGCTTTCTTT. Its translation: CASSPATGGVHTEAFF.

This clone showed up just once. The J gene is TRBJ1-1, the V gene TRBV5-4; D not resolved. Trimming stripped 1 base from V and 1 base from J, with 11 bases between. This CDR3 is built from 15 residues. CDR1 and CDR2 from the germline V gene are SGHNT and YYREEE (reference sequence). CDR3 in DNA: TGTGCCAGCAGCTTGTCAACAAGGGCGAACACTGAAGCTTTCTTT. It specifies CASSLSTRANTEAFF.

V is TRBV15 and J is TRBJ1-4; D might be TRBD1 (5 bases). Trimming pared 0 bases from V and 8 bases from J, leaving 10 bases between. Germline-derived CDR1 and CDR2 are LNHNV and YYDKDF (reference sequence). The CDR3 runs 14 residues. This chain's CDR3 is CATSRDWGGEKLFF. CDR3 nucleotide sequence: TGTGCCACCAGCAGAGATTGGGGGGGGGAAAAACTGTTTTTT.

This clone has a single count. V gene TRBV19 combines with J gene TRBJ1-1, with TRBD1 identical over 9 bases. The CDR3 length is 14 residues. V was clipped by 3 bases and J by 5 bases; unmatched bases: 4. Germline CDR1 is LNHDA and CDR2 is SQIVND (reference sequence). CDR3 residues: CASSMTGGWTEAFF. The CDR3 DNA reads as TGTGCCAGTAGTATGACAGGGGGATGGACTGAAGCTTTCTTT. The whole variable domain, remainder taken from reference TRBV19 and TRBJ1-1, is DGGITQSPKYLFRKEGQNVTLSCEQNLNHDAMYWYRQDPGQGLRLIYYSQIVNDFQKGDIAEGYSVSREKKESFPLTVTSAQKNPTAFYLCASSMTGGWTEAFFGQGTRLTVV.

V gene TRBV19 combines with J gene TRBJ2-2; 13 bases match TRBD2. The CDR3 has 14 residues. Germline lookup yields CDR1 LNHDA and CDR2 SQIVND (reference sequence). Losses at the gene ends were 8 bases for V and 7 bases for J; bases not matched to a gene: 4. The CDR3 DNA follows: TGTGCCAGTCGACTAGCGGGAGGTAGCGGGGAGCTGTTTTTT. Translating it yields CASRLAGGSGELFF. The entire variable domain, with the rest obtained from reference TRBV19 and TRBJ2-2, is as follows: DGGITQSPKYLFRKEGQNVTLSCEQNLNHDAMYWYRQDPGQGLRLIYYSQIVNDFQKGDIAEGYSVSREKKESFPLTVTSAQKNPTAFYLCASRLAGGSGELFFGEGSRLTVL.

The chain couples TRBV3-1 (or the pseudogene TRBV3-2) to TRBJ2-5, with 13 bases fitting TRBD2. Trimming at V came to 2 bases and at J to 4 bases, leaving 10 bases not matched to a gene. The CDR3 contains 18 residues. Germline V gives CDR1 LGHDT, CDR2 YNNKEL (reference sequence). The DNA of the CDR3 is TGTGCCAGCAGCCAAAGACTAGCGGGGGGCCTGGAAGTAGAGACCCAGTACTTC. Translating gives CASSQRLAGGLEVETQYF.

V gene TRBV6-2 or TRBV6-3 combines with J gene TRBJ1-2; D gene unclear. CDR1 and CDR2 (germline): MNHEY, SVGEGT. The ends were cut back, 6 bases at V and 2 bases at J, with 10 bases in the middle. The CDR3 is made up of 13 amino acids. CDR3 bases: TGTGCCAGCAGCCCCTGGCAGAACTATGGCTACACCTTC. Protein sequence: CASSPWQNYGYTF.

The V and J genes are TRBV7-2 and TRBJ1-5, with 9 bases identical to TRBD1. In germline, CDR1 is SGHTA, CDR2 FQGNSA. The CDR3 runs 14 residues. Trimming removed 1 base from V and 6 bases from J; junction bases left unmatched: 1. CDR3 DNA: TGTGCCAGCAGCTTAGGACAGGGGGGTCAGCCCCAGCATTTT. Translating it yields CASSLGQGGQPQHF.

The CDR3 bases are TGTGCCAGCAGTTACGAGACCGGGCCTACGAGTGGCTACACCTTC. Translating it yields CASSYETGPTSGYTF. The chain recombines TRBV6-2 or TRBV6-3 with TRBJ1-2; D unclear. The CDR3 runs 15 residues. In germline, CDR1 is MNHEY, CDR2 SVGEGT. Trimming removed 2 bases at V and 7 bases at J, with 17 bases between.

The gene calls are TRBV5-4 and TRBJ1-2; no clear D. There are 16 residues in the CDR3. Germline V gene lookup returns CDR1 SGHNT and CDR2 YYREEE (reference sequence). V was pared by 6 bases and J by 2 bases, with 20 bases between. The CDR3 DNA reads TGTGCCAGCACCCGGGCCACACTTACGCAAAACTATGGCTACACCTTC. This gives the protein CASTRATLTQNYGYTF.

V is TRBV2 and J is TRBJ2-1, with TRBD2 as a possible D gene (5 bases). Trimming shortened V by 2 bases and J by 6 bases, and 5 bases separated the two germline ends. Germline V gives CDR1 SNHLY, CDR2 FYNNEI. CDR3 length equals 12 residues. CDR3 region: CASSESGNEQFF. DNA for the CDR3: TGTGCCAGCAGTGAAAGCGGCAATGAGCAGTTCTTC.

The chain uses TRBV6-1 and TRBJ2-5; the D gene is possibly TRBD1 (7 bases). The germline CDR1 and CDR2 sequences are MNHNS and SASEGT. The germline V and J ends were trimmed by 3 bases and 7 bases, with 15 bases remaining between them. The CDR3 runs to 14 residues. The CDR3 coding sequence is TGTGCCAGCAGTGATAGAATCCAGGGGGGGACCCAGTACTTC. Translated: CASSDRIQGGTQYF.

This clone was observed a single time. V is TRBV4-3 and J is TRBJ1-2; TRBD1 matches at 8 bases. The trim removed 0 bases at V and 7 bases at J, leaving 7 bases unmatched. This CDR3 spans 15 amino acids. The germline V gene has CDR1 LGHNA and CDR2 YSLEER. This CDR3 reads CASSQDPGGVGGYTF. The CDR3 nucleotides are TGCGCCAGCAGCCAAGATCCAGGGGGCGTAGGTGGCTACACCTTC.

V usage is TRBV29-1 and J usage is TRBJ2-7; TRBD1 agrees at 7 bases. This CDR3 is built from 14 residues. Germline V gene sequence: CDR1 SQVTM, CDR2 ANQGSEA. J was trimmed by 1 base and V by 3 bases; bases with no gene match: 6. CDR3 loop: CSVDSRQGSYEQYV. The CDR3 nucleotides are TGCAGCGTTGATTCGAGACAGGGATCCTACGAGCAGTACGTC.

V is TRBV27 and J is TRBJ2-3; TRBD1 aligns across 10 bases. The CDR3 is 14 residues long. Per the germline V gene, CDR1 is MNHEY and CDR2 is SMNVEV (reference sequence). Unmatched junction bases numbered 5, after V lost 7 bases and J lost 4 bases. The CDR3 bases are TGTGCCAGCACCACGACAGGGGGCGCAGATACGCAGTATTTT. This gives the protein CASTTTGGADTQYF.

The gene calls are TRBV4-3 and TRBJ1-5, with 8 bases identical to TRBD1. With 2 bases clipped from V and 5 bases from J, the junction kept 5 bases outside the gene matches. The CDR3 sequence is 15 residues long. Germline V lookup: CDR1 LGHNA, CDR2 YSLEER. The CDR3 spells CASSQWWGQDQPQHF. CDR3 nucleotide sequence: TGCGCCAGCAGCCAATGGTGGGGACAGGATCAGCCCCAGCATTTT.

The chain's CDR3 is CASSPGGPASMGYTF. The CDR3 DNA sequence: TGCGCCAGCAGCCCGGGGGGGCCGGCGAGTATGGGCTACACCTTC. J is TRBJ1-2 and V is TRBV5-1; D is possibly TRBD1 (6 bases). Germline CDR1 and CDR2: SGHRS and YFSETQ. The CDR3 totals 15 residues. With 4 bases removed from V and 8 bases from J, the gap between germline ends came to 21 bases.

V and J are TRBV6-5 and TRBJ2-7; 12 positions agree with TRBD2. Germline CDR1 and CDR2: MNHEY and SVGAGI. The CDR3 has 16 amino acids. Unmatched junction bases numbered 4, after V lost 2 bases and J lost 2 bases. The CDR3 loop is CASSYRLAGDPYEQYF. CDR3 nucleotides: TGTGCCAGCAGTTACCGACTAGCGGGGGATCCCTACGAGCAGTACTTC.